This passage covers 5 T cell receptor beta chains from one sample sequenced in a study of T cell responses to AZD1222 COVID-19 vaccine. The method was immunoSEQ multiplex PCR; TCRdb's version includes in-frame clones alone and lacks a portion of them. The table records 90,000 to 100,000 clones, 88% of them present only once. The specimen comprised peripheral blood, sampled 28 days after the second AZD1222 dose. All receptors come from an adult who received the AZD1222 COVID-19 vaccine.

The chain is built from TRBV10-3 and TRBJ1-6, with D uncertain. Trimming shortened V by 4 bases and J by 0 bases, and 7 bases separated the two germline ends. From germline, CDR1 is ENHRY and CDR2 SYGVKD. The length of the CDR3 is 15 residues. CDR3 in DNA: TGTGCCATCAGTGGGCAGAGCTCCTATAATTCACCCCTCCACTTT. Translated: CAISGQSSYNSPLHF.

The chain combines TRBV2 with TRBJ1-5; TRBD1 aligns across 7 bases. The CDR3 has 13 amino acids. The V and J ends lost 7 bases and 6 bases, in that order; junction bases with no gene match: 6. Germline assignment: CDR1 SNHLY and CDR2 FYNNEI. CDR3 nucleotides: TGTGCCAGCAAACAGGGGTACACTCAGCCCCAGCATTTT. This codes for CASKQGYTQPQHF.

The chain joins TRBV5-6 to TRBJ1-6, with D perhaps matching TRBD1 (5 bases). Germline V gene lookup returns CDR1 SGHDT and CDR2 YYEEEE. The V end lost 7 bases, the J end lost 4 bases, and 18 bases lay between the germline ends. CDR3 length: 16 amino acids. The CDR3 loop is CASRQFETVYNSPLHF. In DNA, the CDR3 is TGTGCCAGCCGCCAATTTGAGACAGTGTATAATTCACCCCTCCACTTT. Full variable domain (rest looked up from reference TRBV5-6 and TRBJ1-6): DAGVTQSPTHLIKTRGQQVTLRCSPKSGHDTVSWYQQALGQGPQFIFQYYEEEERQRGNFPDRFSGHQFPNYSSELNVNALLLGDSALYLCASRQFETVYNSPLHFGNGTRLTVT.

V is TRBV12-3 or TRBV12-4 and J is TRBJ1-6; D is perhaps TRBD1 (6 bases). This CDR3 has 13 residues. V gave up 7 bases and J gave up 9 bases, with 13 bases separating them. In DNA, the CDR3 is TGTGCCAGCACCATGAGAGGGGGTTCACCCCTCCACTTT. This gives the protein CASTMRGGSPLHF.

In nucleotides, the CDR3 is TGTGCCAGTAGTCCCACGGAGGGGATGTTCTATGGCTACACCTTC. Its protein is CASSPTEGMFYGYTF. The V gene is TRBV19, the J gene TRBJ1-2; a weak D match, TRBD1 (5 bases). Germline assignment: CDR1 LNHDA and CDR2 SQIVND (reference sequence). This CDR3 region has 15 residues. V dropped 5 bases and J dropped 4 bases, with 17 bases sitting between them.